This T cell receptor beta chain was sequenced in a study of T cell responses to AZD1222 COVID-19 vaccine. About this clone: Its antigen is unknown.

Regarding the study as a whole: It should be noted that donors were predominantly white British and more often female, and clonal diversity was possibly underestimated. Sampling captured repertoires only after the peak T cell response. Close to half of spike-specific TCRs reportedly recognize unmutated variant regions. Just a handful of AZD1222 recipients were seropositive at baseline.

Trimming took 6 bases from V and 9 from J; bases not matched to a gene: 13. Germline CDR1 SNHLY, CDR2 FYNNEI. This CDR3 region has 16 residues. The table came from immunoSEQ multiplex PCR; TCRdb's copy has only in-frame clones and leaves some out. The table has about 110,000 clones, roughly 88% seen once. This chain connects TRBV2 to TRBJ1-6, with TRBD1 identical over 8 bases. This sequence was found in an adult in good health. The specimen was peripheral blood, collected on day 0 of AZD1222 vaccination. CDR3 in amino acids: CASRATGGGLGSPLHF. CDR3 nucleotides: TGTGCCAGCAGAGCTACAGGGGGGGGCCTAGGTTCACCCCTCCACTTT.